This TCR beta chain was recovered during a study of T-cell reconstitution after alpha-beta-depleted transplantation in children. Study-wide results and limits: Fresh T-cell production supplied most of the T-cell counts and diversity seen one year after transplant. Reported findings indicate that, about two months after transplant, alpha-beta T cells came from several hundred expanded clones, which were derived from non-depleted graft cells. Day-60 TCRbeta diversity that was high in some patients was derived from surviving recipient T cells and thymic progenitors.

V shed 1 base and J shed 7 bases, with 7 bases lying between them. CDR1 MNHNS and CDR2 SASEGT come from the germline V gene. The CDR3 loop spans 12 amino acids. It was with unique molecular identifiers that the TCRbeta library was prepared. TCRdb re-called the PCR reads through MiXCR, storing one row per CDR3 protein. The sample carries nearly 250,000 distinct CDR3 sequences, roughly 8% recorded once. This clonotype was seen only a few times. Its specificity is not known. The sequence was collected from a male patient younger than 18 who had a stem cell transplant for acute lymphoblastic leukemia, so the T cells may come from the graft donor. Sequencing was performed on PBMCs, mostly from graft donor cells, taken 180 days after TCRalphabeta/CD19-depleted stem cell transplant. The J gene is TRBJ2-5, the V gene TRBV6-1; D gene ambiguous. CDR3 in amino acids: CASSEDTGTQYF. DNA of the CDR3: TGTGCCAGCAGTGAAGATACGGGGACCCAGTACTTC.